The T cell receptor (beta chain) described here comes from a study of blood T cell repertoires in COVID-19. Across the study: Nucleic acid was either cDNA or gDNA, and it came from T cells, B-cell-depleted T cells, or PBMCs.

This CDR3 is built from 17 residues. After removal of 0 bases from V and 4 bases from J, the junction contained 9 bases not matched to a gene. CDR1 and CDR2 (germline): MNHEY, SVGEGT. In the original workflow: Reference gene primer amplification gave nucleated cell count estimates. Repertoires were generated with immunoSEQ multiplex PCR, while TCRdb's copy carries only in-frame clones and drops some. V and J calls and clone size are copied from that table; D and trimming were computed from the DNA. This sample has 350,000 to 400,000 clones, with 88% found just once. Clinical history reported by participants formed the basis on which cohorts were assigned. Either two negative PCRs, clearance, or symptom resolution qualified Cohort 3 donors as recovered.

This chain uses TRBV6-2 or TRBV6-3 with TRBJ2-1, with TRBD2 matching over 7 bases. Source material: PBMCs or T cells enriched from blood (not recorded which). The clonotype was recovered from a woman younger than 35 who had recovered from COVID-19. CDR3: CASSYSPGGGVYNEQFF. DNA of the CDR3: TGTGCCAGCAGTTACTCGCCGGGGGGAGGAGTATACAATGAGCAGTTCTTC.